This T cell receptor beta chain was identified during a study of blood T cell repertoires in COVID-19. Study-wide background: Some COVID-19 samples were acute and others convalescent; all came from the United States, Italy and Spain.

Each participant's cohort was designated according to participant-reported clinical history. Two negative PCRs, clearance, or symptom resolution had been documented for recovered Cohort 3 donors. The germline V gene encodes CDR1 MGHRA and CDR2 YSYEKL. The V segment lost 1 base and the J segment 4 bases; nucleotides outside the gene matches: 6. The CDR3 runs to 16 residues. In the original processing: Estimated nucleated cell counts came from reference gene primer amplification. Here immunoSEQ multiplex PCR was the method, and the copy in TCRdb shows in-frame clones only, minus some. V, J and clone size were drawn from that table, and D and trimming were deduced from the DNA. This table holds hundreds of thousands of clones, about 83% found once.

The TCR was taken from a woman between 45 and 65 years old who had recovered from COVID-19. The chain uses TRBV4-1 and TRBJ1-4, with 7 bases fitting TRBD1. The sequencing sample was made of PBMCs or T cells enriched from blood (not recorded which). The CDR3 region has the DNA TGCGCCAGCAGCCAAGGATCCGGGACAGATAATGAAAAACTGTTTTTT. It yields the protein CASSQGSGTDNEKLFF.